The T cell receptor beta chain under discussion was sequenced for a study of Graves' ophthalmopathy and Graves' hyperthyroidism. V lost 0 bases, J lost 6 bases, and 11 bases lay in between. Germline V lookup: CDR1 KGHSH, CDR2 LQKENI. CDR3 length: 14 amino acids. This clonotype was recorded many times. Researchers classed hyperthyroidism as stable given no ophthalmopathy within 18 months of follow-up. Transcripts of RNA were the source for amplifying TCR beta CDR3 regions. HTBI primers were employed in first-round RT-PCR, then a second-round multiplex PCR followed. TCRdb analysed the multiplex PCR reads with MiXCR anew, one entry per CDR3 protein. The data show hundreds of thousands of distinct CDR3 sequences, around a fifth seen once.

Material: peripheral blood. This clonotype was sampled from a woman aged 18-29 years with stable Graves' hyperthyroidism. Some clones in this sample may be carry-over from other donors' samples. The chain employs TRBV18 and TRBJ1-1; D is unclear. The CDR3 DNA reads as TGTGCCAGCTCACCACCCGTGGGGTTCGCTGAAGCTTTCTTT. Residues: CASSPPVGFAEAFF.